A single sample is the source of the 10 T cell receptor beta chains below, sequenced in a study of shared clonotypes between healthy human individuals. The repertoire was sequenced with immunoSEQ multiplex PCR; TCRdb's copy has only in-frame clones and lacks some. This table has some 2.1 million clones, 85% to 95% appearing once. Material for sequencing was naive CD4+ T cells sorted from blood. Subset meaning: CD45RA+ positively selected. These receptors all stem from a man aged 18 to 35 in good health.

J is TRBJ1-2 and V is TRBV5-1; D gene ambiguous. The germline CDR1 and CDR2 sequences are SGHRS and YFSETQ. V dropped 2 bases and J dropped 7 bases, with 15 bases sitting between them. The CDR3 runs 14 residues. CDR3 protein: CASSFNGAAGGYTF. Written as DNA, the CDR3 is TGCGCCAGCAGCTTTAACGGTGCCGCGGGTGGCTACACCTTC.

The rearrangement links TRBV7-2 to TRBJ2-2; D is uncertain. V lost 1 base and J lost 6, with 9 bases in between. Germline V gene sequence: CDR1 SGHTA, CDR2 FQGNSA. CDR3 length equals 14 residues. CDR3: CASSLGGKAGELFF. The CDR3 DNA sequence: TGTGCCAGCAGCTTAGGTGGGAAAGCCGGGGAGCTGTTTTTT.

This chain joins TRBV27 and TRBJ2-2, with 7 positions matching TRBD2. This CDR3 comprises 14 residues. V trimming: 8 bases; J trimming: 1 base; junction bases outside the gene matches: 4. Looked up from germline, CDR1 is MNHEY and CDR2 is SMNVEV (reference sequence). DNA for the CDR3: TGTGCCAGCCGAGTAGCGGGGAACACCGGGGAGCTGTTTTTT. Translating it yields CASRVAGNTGELFF.

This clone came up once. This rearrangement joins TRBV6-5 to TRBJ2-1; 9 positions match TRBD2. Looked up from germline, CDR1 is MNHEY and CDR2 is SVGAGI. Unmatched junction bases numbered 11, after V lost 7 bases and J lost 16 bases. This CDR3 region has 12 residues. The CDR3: CASTTGSGRPFF. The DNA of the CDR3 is TGTGCCAGCACCACGGGGAGCGGGAGGCCATTCTTC.

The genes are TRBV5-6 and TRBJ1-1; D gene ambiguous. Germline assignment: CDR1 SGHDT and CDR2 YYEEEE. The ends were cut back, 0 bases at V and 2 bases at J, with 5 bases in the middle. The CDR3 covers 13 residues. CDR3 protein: CASSLASNTEAFF. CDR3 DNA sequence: TGTGCCAGCAGCTTGGCCTCTAACACTGAAGCTTTCTTT.

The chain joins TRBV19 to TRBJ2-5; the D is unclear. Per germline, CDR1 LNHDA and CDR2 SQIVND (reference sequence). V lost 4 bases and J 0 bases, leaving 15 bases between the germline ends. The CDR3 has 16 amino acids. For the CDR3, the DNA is TGTGCCAGTAGTACTCGATGGTCGATTGACCAAGAGACCCAGTACTTC. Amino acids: CASSTRWSIDQETQYF. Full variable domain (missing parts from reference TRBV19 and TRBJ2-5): DGGITQSPKYLFRKEGQNVTLSCEQNLNHDAMYWYRQDPGQGLRLIYYSQIVNDFQKGDIAEGYSVSREKKESFPLTVTSAQKNPTAFYLCASSTRWSIDQETQYFGPGTRLLVL.

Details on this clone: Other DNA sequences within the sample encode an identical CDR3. This chain's CDR3 is CASSSAGTVNTEAFF. As DNA, the CDR3 is TGCGCCAGCAGCTCGGCGGGGACGGTGAACACTGAAGCTTTCTTT. V and J are TRBV5-1 and TRBJ1-1; D is possibly TRBD1 (5 bases). There are 15 residues in the CDR3. Germline values: CDR1 SGHRS, CDR2 YFSETQ. V lost 3 bases, J lost 0 bases, and 12 bases lay in between.

This chain's CDR3 is CAISQNRVQETQYF. The CDR3 DNA reads TGTGCCATCAGCCAAAACAGGGTTCAAGAGACCCAGTACTTC. This chain connects TRBV10-3 to TRBJ2-5, with D perhaps matching TRBD1 (6 bases). The ends were cut back, 6 bases at V and 2 bases at J, with 13 bases in the middle. Germline V CDR1 and CDR2: ENHRY, SYGVKD. The CDR3 runs 14 residues.

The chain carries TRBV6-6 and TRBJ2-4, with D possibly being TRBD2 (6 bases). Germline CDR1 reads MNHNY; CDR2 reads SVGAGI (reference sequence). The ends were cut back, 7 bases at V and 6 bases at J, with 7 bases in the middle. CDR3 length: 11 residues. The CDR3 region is CASTGGNIQYF. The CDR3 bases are TGTGCCAGCACCGGGGGAAACATTCAGTACTTC.

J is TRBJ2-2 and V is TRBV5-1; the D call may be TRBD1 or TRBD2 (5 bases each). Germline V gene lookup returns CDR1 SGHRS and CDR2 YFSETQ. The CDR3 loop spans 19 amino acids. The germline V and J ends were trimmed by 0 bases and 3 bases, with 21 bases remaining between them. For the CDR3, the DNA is TGCGCCAGCAGCTTGGGCAGCATGGCTAACTTGGGGGACACCGGGGAGCTGTTTTTT. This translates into CASSLGSMANLGDTGELFF.